This T cell receptor beta chain was sequenced for a study of shared clonotypes between healthy human individuals. Across the whole study: Participating donors consisted of two women and three men aged 18 to 49.

The protocol was immunoSEQ multiplex PCR, while the TCRdb copy is restricted to in-frame clones and leaves out a portion. The sample holds about 2 million clones, less than 95% seen once. Germline V gene lookup returns CDR1 LNHNV and CDR2 YYDKDF (reference sequence). CDR3 length equals 14 residues. Trimming shortened V by 5 bases and J by 0 bases, and 8 bases separated the two germline ends. Only CD45RO-negative cells positively selected for CCR7 counted as naive CD8 cells, so terminally differentiated effector memory CD45RA+ cells were excluded. The material sequenced was naive CD8+ T cells sorted from blood. The TCR was taken from a man aged 18 to 35 in good health. The rearrangement joins TRBV15 to TRBJ1-5; D call uncertain. The CDR3 DNA sequence: TGTGCCACCAGCGAGGGTTATAGCAATCAGCCCCAGCATTTT. Amino acid sequence: CATSEGYSNQPQHF.